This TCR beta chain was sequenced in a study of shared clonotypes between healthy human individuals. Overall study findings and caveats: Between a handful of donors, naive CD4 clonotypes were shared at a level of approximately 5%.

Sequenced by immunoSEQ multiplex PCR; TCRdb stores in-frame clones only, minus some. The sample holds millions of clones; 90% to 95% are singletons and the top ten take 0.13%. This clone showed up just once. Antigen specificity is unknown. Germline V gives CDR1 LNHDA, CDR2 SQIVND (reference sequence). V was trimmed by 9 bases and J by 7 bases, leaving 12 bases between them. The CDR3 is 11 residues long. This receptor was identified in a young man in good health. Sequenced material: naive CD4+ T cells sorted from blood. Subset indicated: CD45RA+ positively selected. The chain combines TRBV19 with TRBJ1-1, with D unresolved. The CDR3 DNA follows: TGTGCCAGCTGGCTAGGCAGTGAAGCTTTCTTT. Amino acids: CASWLGSEAFF.